A selection of T cell receptor beta chains follows, all from one sample in a study of shared clonotypes between healthy human individuals. The repertoire was sequenced with immunoSEQ multiplex PCR; TCRdb's copy has only in-frame clones and lacks some. This table holds some 2,100,000 clones, just over 90% found once. Sequencing used naive CD8+ T cells from PBMCs. The receptors here all came from a man aged 18 to 29 in good health. Some clones in this sample may be carry-over from other donors' samples. Both conserved end residues are part of each CDR3. The D gene is left open where the match is weak. Rows give clone size only sometimes, using once, few, many, or a class for an expanded clone.

-,TRBV11-2,-,TRBJ2-1,TGTGCCAGCAGCTTAGATCGGGGGAACTACAATGAGCAGTTCTTC,CASSLDRGNYNEQFF
-,TRBV5-6,-,TRBJ2-1,TGTGCCAGCAGCCCGACTAGTTACAATGAGCAGTTCTTC,CASSPTSYNEQFF
-,TRBV7-9,TRBD1,TRBJ2-5,TGTGCCAGCAGCTTTGGGGACAGCCAAGAGACCCAGTACTTC,CASSFGDSQETQYF
once,TRBV11-3,-,TRBJ2-1,TGTGCCAGCAGCTTCTGGTCGGGCTATGAGCAGTTCTTC,CASSFWSGYEQFF
-,TRBV27,TRBD2,TRBJ2-7,TGTGCCAGCAGTTGGGCGGGAGGTACCTACGAGCAGTACTTC,CASSWAGGTYEQYF
-,TRBV7-6,-,TRBJ1-4,TGTGCCAGCAGCTTATTGGGCCGGGGCCCGGCAACTAATGAAAAACTGTTTTTT,CASSLLGRGPATNEKLFF
-,TRBV6-6,-,TRBJ1-5,TGTGCCAGCGGAGAAACCGTCGGGCAGCCCCAGCATTTT,CASGETVGQPQHF
-,TRBV7-8,TRBD2,TRBJ2-7,TGTGCCAGCAGCTTATCACTAGCGGGAGCTAACGACGAGCAGTACTTC,CASSLSLAGANDEQYF
-,TRBV19,-,TRBJ2-2,TGTGCCAGTAGTATTAGTGAAGGGTTCGAGCTGTTTTTT,CASSISEGFELFF
-,TRBV6-5,TRBD1,TRBJ2-4,TGTGCCAGCAGTTACTCAGGGGGCACAGGAAACATTCAGTACTTC,CASSYSGGTGNIQYF
-,TRBV7-6,-,TRBJ2-2,TGTGCCAGCAGCTTAGGCTGGGGCACGAACACCGGGGAGCTGTTTTTT,CASSLGWGTNTGELFF
-,TRBV10-3,TRBD2,TRBJ2-1,TGTGCCATCAGGGCCCCTGGCGGGAGTTCAGATGAGCAGTTCTTC,CAIRAPGGSSDEQFF
-,TRBV19,-,TRBJ1-4,TGTGCCAGCCGTCGTAGGGTCCTCAGAGACACTAATGAAAAACTGTTTTTT,CASRRRVLRDTNEKLFF
-,TRBV13,TRBD2,TRBJ2-3,TGTGCCAGCAGCCCCCGGGAAGAAGTAGCGGGACCAGATACGCAGTATTTT,CASSPREEVAGPDTQYF
-,TRBV9,-,TRBJ1-3,TGTGCCAGCAGGGGACGCGAGGGAAACACCATATATTTT,CASRGREGNTIYF
-,TRBV7-8,-,TRBJ2-5,TGTGCCAGCAGCTTAGCGTTCAGGGGGGCACCTCAGACCCAGTACTTC,CASSLAFRGAPQTQYF
-,TRBV7-9,-,TRBJ2-7,TGTGCCAGCAGCCCACCTGAGAGTGCCTACGAGCAGTACTTC,CASSPPESAYEQYF
-,TRBV15,TRBD1,TRBJ2-7,TGTGCCACCAGCAGACCGACAGGGACGACCTACGAGCAGTACTTC,CATSRPTGTTYEQYF
-,TRBV7-3,-,TRBJ2-2,TGTGCCAGCAGCTTAACCAGCGCGAACACCGGGGAGCTGTTTTTT,CASSLTSANTGELFF
-,TRBV11-3,-,TRBJ2-5,TGTGCCAGCAGCTTAGGGTGGGGAGAGACCCAGTACTTC,CASSLGWGETQYF
-,TRBV15,-,TRBJ2-5,TGTGCCACCAGCGACTCCCCCTTACGCGGGCAAGAGACCCAGTACTTC,CATSDSPLRGQETQYF
-,TRBV28,-,TRBJ2-7,TGTGCCAGCAGACTCAGAGGGGCTAGCTACGAGCAGTACTTC,CASRLRGASYEQYF
-,TRBV19,-,TRBJ2-7,TGTGCCAGTAGTATAGCCGGCGGGTCCTACGAGCAGTACTTC,CASSIAGGSYEQYF
once,TRBV29-1,-,TRBJ1-3,TGCAGCGTTGTTGGGGGGTCTAATGGAAACACCATATATTTT,CSVVGGSNGNTIYF
-,TRBV28,TRBD1,TRBJ2-5,TGTGCCAGCAGCTTAACAGGGGGTTGGCAAGAGACCCAGTACTTC,CASSLTGGWQETQYF
-,TRBV5-1,TRBD2,TRBJ2-1,TGCGCCAGCAGCTCACTAGCGGGAGAGACCGGGGAGCAGTTCTTC,CASSSLAGETGEQFF
-,TRBV11-2,TRBD2,TRBJ2-3,TGTGCCAGTGGGGGAGGGCTCTTACACACAGATACGCAGTATTTT,CASGGGLLHTDTQYF
-,TRBV28,-,TRBJ2-7,TGTGCCAGCAGTTTATACAGCGGAGGGAACTACGAGCAGTACTTC,CASSLYSGGNYEQYF
-,TRBV4-3,TRBD1,TRBJ1-4,TGCGCCAGCAGCCGACTGACAGGGGGCCGGGAAAAACTGTTTTTT,CASSRLTGGREKLFF
-,TRBV2,-,TRBJ1-1,TGTGCCAGCAGTGAAGGGGGGCGGACTGAAGCTTTCTTT,CASSEGGRTEAFF
-,TRBV7-9,-,TRBJ1-2,TGTGCCAGCAGCTACCCGGAATCAGGGGAATCTAGCTATGGCTACACCTTC,CASSYPESGESSYGYTF
-,TRBV27,TRBD1,TRBJ1-1,TGTGCCAGCAGTCTCCGGGACAGGGTCACTGAAGCTTTCTTT,CASSLRDRVTEAFF
once,TRBV2,-,TRBJ2-7,TGTGCCAGCAGTCCTCGGAGGGTGGGCTACGAGCAGTACTTC,CASSPRRVGYEQYF
-,TRBV2,-,TRBJ1-2,TGTGCCAGCAGTTACCGCGACGAACTCGATCATAATGGCTACACCTTC,CASSYRDELDHNGYTF
-,TRBV27,-,TRBJ2-2,TGTGCCAGCAGTCCCCCTTTGGGGACCGGGGAGCTGTTTTTT,CASSPPLGTGELFF
-,TRBV30,TRBD1,TRBJ2-3,TGTGCCTGGATCCCACGGACAGGGGGAGGGTGGGCAGATACGCAGTATTTT,CAWIPRTGGGWADTQYF
few,TRBV29-1,-,TRBJ1-1,TGCAGCGTTGAAGGGGAAGGGAGAACTGAAGCTTTCTTT,CSVEGEGRTEAFF
-,TRBV9,-,TRBJ1-5,TGTGCCAGCAGCGTAGCTACCGAGGATCAGCCCCAGCATTTT,CASSVATEDQPQHF
-,TRBV29-1,-,TRBJ2-7,TGCAGCGTTACGGTAGGGACCGAGCAGTACTTC,CSVTVGTEQYF
-,TRBV13,-,TRBJ1-2,TGTGCCAGCAGCCCGCCGACAGGTCGCGGTGGCTACACCTTC,CASSPPTGRGGYTF
-,TRBV6-1,TRBD1,TRBJ2-7,TGTGCCAGCAGTGAAGGCTGGGACAGGGTCTACGAGCAGTACTTC,CASSEGWDRVYEQYF
-,TRBV10-2,TRBD2,TRBJ2-7,TGCGCCAGCAGTGACTCCGGACTAGACGAGCAGTACTTC,CASSDSGLDEQYF
-,TRBV9,-,TRBJ1-1,TGTGCCAGCAGCGCCCGGGACCGTGAAGCTTTCTTT,CASSARDREAFF
-,TRBV27,-,TRBJ2-7,TGTGCCAGCAGTCCTCAGCCCCCCTACGAGCAGTACTTC,CASSPQPPYEQYF
-,TRBV25-1,-,TRBJ2-5,TGTGCCAGCAGTGAATTTGGGTCAGGATGGGGTCGGGAGACCCAGTACTTC,CASSEFGSGWGRETQYF
-,TRBV5-6,TRBD1,TRBJ1-2,TGTGCCAGCCGCGAAGGGGGCTACTATGGCTACACCTTC,CASREGGYYGYTF
-,TRBV28,-,TRBJ1-1,TGTGCCAGCAGTTCCAAGCGACAGGAGAGCATGAACACTGAAGCTTTCTTT,CASSSKRQESMNTEAFF
-,TRBV28,TRBD1,TRBJ1-6,TGTGCCAGCACCCGGGACAGAAATTCACCCCTCCACTTT,CASTRDRNSPLHF
-,TRBV4-3,TRBD2,TRBJ2-1,TGCGCCAGCAGCCAAGTCACTAGCGGGAGCTACAATGAGCAGTTCTTC,CASSQVTSGSYNEQFF
-,TRBV14,-,TRBJ2-2,TGTGCCAGCAGCCACTATCAGGGGACCGGGGAGCTGTTTTTT,CASSHYQGTGELFF
-,TRBV9,-,TRBJ2-1,TGTGCCAGCAGCGTAAGGCGGACCCACTACAATGAGCAGTTCTTC,CASSVRRTHYNEQFF
-,TRBV9,-,TRBJ2-2,TGTGCCAGCAGCGTAGCTAGGGAGACGGCGACGAACACCGGGGAGCTGTTTTTT,CASSVARETATNTGELFF
few,TRBV10-1,-,TRBJ1-1,TGCGCCAGCAGTCAAGGCCCCGCTGAAGCTTTCTTT,CASSQGPAEAFF